This TCR beta chain was recorded in a study of blood T cell repertoires in COVID-19. Trimming took 4 bases from V and 5 from J, leaving 12 bases between them. CDR1 is LNHDA, CDR2 SQIVND, per germline (reference sequence). This CDR3 comprises 15 residues. Study processing details: Reference gene primers were amplified, and this amplification served to estimate nucleated cell counts. Method: immunoSEQ multiplex PCR; TCRdb's copy keeps in-frame clones and lacks some. V and J calls and clone size are given by that table; D and trimming were obtained from the DNA. In the table there are approximately 350,000 clones, 85% to 90% of which are singletons.

Specimen: PBMCs or T cells enriched from blood (not recorded which). This chain connects TRBV19 to TRBJ1-6; D is unresolved. The receptor's source is a man aged 18 to 30 who had recovered from COVID-19. Here the CDR3 reads CASSKNRRNNSPLHF. The CDR3 DNA follows: TGTGCCAGTAGTAAAAATCGGCGGAATAATTCACCCCTCCACTTT.